This T cell receptor (beta chain) was found in a study of a mutant IDH1 vaccine in newly diagnosed glioma. In the study overall: Across weeks 1, 3, 5, 7, 11, 15, 19 and 23, patients received a vaccination each time, eight in all. Previous care, which was radiotherapy, temozolomide, or both, most often involved both.

Data came from immunoSEQ multiplex PCR; TCRdb stores just in-frame clones and leaves some out. The table has roughly 62,000 clones, about nine tenths seen once; the top ten hold less than 2%. To note about this clone: Its antigen is undetermined.

The CDR3 runs to 14 residues. Trimming cost V 4 bases and J 7 bases, with 14 bases left between them. CDR1 and CDR2 from the germline V gene are SGHNT and YYREEE (reference sequence). Time point indicated: week 11, during vaccination. In the vaccine, a single dose held 300 ug of the mutant IDH1 20-mer peptide, along with topical imiquimod. Donor diagnoses consisted of new WHO grade 3 or 4 IDH1-mutant, ATRX-lost astrocytomas. The material was PBMCs, obtained from a glioma patient whose treatment included an IDH1 peptide vaccine. The chain couples TRBV5-4 to TRBJ1-4; a possible D gene is TRBD1 (6 bases). The clonotype comes from a man in his forties or fifties with glioma. CDR3 bases: TGTGCCAGCAGCCCTGATCCGGGGGCTGAAAAACTGTTTTTT. Its translation: CASSPDPGAEKLFF.